In this sample, the clone carrying this TCR beta chain turned up many times. Its antigen is still unknown. The record originates from a study of early T cells in non-severe SARS-CoV-2 infection. In the study overall: Unsorted whole blood bulk RNA was sequenced, with unpaired chains. Findings of the study overall: Private and CD4 specificities were missed by VDJdb matching, which favored anti-spike CD8 responses.

Molecules of cDNA were individually given unique molecular identifiers that were attached to them. Via MiXCR, TCRdb re-called the 5' RACE reads, giving one row per CDR3 protein. The sample holds around 59,000 distinct CDR3 sequences; roughly 12% are singletons and the top ten take about 4%. The V gene's germline CDR1 is GTSNPN and CDR2 SVGIG (reference sequence). Trimming shortened V by 1 base and J by 0 bases, and 13 bases separated the two germline ends. CDR3 size: 17 residues. The chain employs TRBV30 and TRBJ1-6; D call uncertain. The source material was whole blood. The source is an adult who was a healthcare worker with PCR-confirmed SARS-CoV-2 infection or an uninfected control (not recorded which). This chain's CDR3 is CAWSAPTESSYNSPLHF. The CDR3 region has the DNA TGTGCCTGGAGTGCCCCGACGGAGAGCTCCTATAATTCACCCCTCCACTTT.